Following are 9 T cell receptor beta chains from one sample sequenced in a study of technical replicates of blood from several donors. Method: immunoSEQ multiplex PCR; TCRdb's copy keeps in-frame clones and lacks some. The sample yields tens of thousands of clones, around nine tenths seen once. Sequenced input: PBMCs. The receptors were gathered from a human donor in good health. Some clones in this sample may be carry-over from other donors' samples.

V usage is TRBV21-1 and J usage is TRBJ2-7; the D call of TRBD2 is as the table states it, not checked on the DNA. TRBV21-1 counts as a pseudogene. This CDR3 contains 19 residues. In DNA form, the CDR3 reads TGTGCCAGCAGCAAAGGGACTAGCGGGGAGCTCATCGGCCCCTACGAGCAGTACTTC. Translating it yields CASSKGTSGELIGPYEQYF.

This chain links TRBV5-1 with TRBJ2-6; D is undetermined. The CDR3 contains 14 residues. Deletions cut 7 bases from V and 0 bases from J, with 8 bases between. Germline CDR1 is SGHRS and CDR2 is YFSETQ. The CDR3 region has the DNA TGCGCCAGCCTCGAGGTCTCTGGGGCCAACGTCCTGACTTTC. Its translation is CASLEVSGANVLTF.

In regard to this clone: Its ends do not fully match the called genes, so a read error is possible. V and J are TRBV19 and TRBJ2-1; possibly TRBD1 for D (6 bases). This CDR3 has 13 residues. Germline V gene lookup returns CDR1 LNHDA and CDR2 SQIVND (reference sequence). The CDR3 nucleotides read TGTGCCACCGAGGGGGTCTCCTCCAATGAGCAGTTCTTC. Its protein product is CATEGVSSNEQFF.

The chain joins TRBV6-1 to TRBJ2-7, with 7 bases fitting TRBD2. The CDR3 totals 14 residues. V shed 5 bases, J shed 5 bases, and the junction held 9 bases outside the gene matches. CDR1 and CDR2 from the germline V gene are MNHNS and SASEGT. The CDR3 DNA sequence: TGTGCCAGCAGTACTTGGGGGGGTATAGACGAGCAGTACTTC. Translating gives CASSTWGGIDEQYF.

The rearrangement joins TRBV19 to TRBJ1-5; 8 bases agree with TRBD1. The J segment lost 9 bases and the V segment lost 7 bases, leaving 11 bases of the junction unmatched. CDR1 is LNHDA, CDR2 SQIVND, per germline (reference sequence). The CDR3 contains 14 residues. The DNA of the CDR3 is TGTGCCAGTATTGGCGGACAGGGATTATGGCCCCAGCATTTT. Residues: CASIGGQGLWPQHF.

The chain links TRBV6-6 to TRBJ1-1, with TRBD1 matching over 8 bases. Looked up from germline, CDR1 is MNHNY and CDR2 is SVGAGI (reference sequence). The V and J ends lost 7 bases and 5 bases, in that order; junction bases with no gene match: 6. The CDR3 loop spans 13 amino acids. DNA of the CDR3: TGTGCCAGCAACCCGACAGGGGAGACTGAAGCTTTCTTT. It is translated as CASNPTGETEAFF.

The rearrangement links TRBV5-1 to TRBJ2-1, with TRBD2 identical over 8 bases. The CDR3 length is 15 residues. Germline V lookup: CDR1 SGHRS, CDR2 YFSETQ. V lost 4 bases to trimming and J lost 7 bases; unmatched junction nucleotides: 10. In DNA, the CDR3 is TGCGCCAGCAGCCAAGGAATAGCGGGGCGAAATGAGCAGTTCTTC. Its protein product is CASSQGIAGRNEQFF.

V usage is TRBV10-3 and J usage is TRBJ2-7, with D possibly matching TRBD2 (6 bases). There are 12 residues in the CDR3. V lost 8 bases and J lost 6, with 14 bases in between. Germline CDR1 is ENHRY and CDR2 is SYGVKD. In nucleotides, the CDR3 is TGTGCCATCGCTGGGGAGGTCGGCGAGCAGTACTTC. Protein product: CAIAGEVGEQYF.

The J gene is TRBJ2-7, the V gene TRBV19; TRBD1 agrees at 8 bases. In germline, CDR1 is LNHDA, CDR2 SQIVND (reference sequence). The ends lost 1 base at V and 4 bases at J; junction bases unmatched: 3. The CDR3 extends over 14 amino acids. The CDR3 reads CASSIGGQGYEQYF. The CDR3 coding sequence is TGTGCCAGTAGTATAGGAGGACAGGGATACGAGCAGTACTTC.